This entry lists 31 T cell receptor beta chains sequenced from one sample in a study of post-analysis software for immune sequencing data. Study findings and constraints: Relative to controls, patients had 4 or 5 TRBV segments at higher frequency, with TRBV5-6, TRBV5-1 and TRBV20-1 among these.

Presence of unique molecular identifiers characterized the TCR beta cDNA libraries. TCRdb processed the PCR reads anew with MiXCR; each CDR3 protein has one entry. This sample carries about 260,000 distinct CDR3 sequences, 36% of them seen once, and the ten largest clones take under 5.5%. Antigens of these TCRs are unknown. The sample was blood. These receptors all come from a girl between 5 and 17 years old with multiple sclerosis.

Comments on this clonotype: A much larger clone differs by one base, so this may be a read error. The chain is built from TRBV9 and TRBJ2-3; D perhaps matches TRBD2 (6 bases). Germline lookup yields CDR1 SGDLS and CDR2 YYNGEE. This CDR3 is 15 amino acids long. CDR3 nucleotides: TGTGCCAACAGCGTAGCCAGCGGGAGCACAGATACGCAGTATTTT. This gives the protein CANSVASGSTDTQYF. The variable domain in full, with the rest retrieved from reference TRBV9 and TRBJ2-3, is DSGVTQTPKHLITATGQRVTLRCSPRSGDLSVYWYQQSLDQGLQFLIQYYNGEERAKGNILERFSAQQFPDLHSELNLSSLELGDSALYFCANSVASGSTDTQYFGPGTRLTVL.

There are many counts of this clonotype. The chain links TRBV5-1 to TRBJ1-2; 10 bases map to TRBD1. The CDR3 extends over 15 amino acids. CDR1 is SGHRS, CDR2 YFSETQ, per germline. After removal of 4 bases from V and 5 bases from J, the junction contained 8 bases not matched to a gene. This chain's CDR3 is CASSLTGGVGYGYTF. The CDR3 DNA follows: TGCGCCAGCAGCCTGACAGGGGGCGTCGGATATGGCTACACCTTC.

This chain links TRBV9 with TRBJ2-2; D is ambiguous. V was pared by 1 base and J by 3 bases, with 7 bases between. The CDR3 runs 14 residues. Germline V CDR1 and CDR2: SGDLS, YYNGEE. Here the CDR3 reads CASSVSGDTGELFF. The CDR3 DNA is TGTGCCAGCAGCGTATCTGGGGACACCGGGGAGCTGTTTTTT.

Turning to this clonotype: A much larger clonotype is one base distant, so this may be a read error. The J gene is TRBJ2-1, the V gene TRBV11-2; D is undetermined. This CDR3 has 13 amino acids. Trimming left V 1 base short and J 8 bases short, with 9 bases between. CDR1 is SGHAT and CDR2 is FQNNGV in the germline V gene. CDR3 sequence: CASSLVGSHEQFF. The DNA of the CDR3 is TGTGCCAGCAGCTTAGTGGGTAGCCATGAGCAGTTCTTC. Combining the CDR3 with reference TRBV11-2 and TRBJ2-1 gives the whole variable domain EAGVAQSPRYKIIEKRQSVAFWCNPISGHATLYWYQQILGQGPKLLIQFQNNGVVDDSQLPKDRFSAERLKGVDSTLKIQPAKLEDSAVYLCASSLVGSHEQFFGPGTRLTVL.

There are a few counts of this clonotype. The J gene is TRBJ2-5, the V gene TRBV5-1; D may correspond to TRBD1 or TRBD2 (5 bases each). Germline-derived CDR1 and CDR2 are SGHRS and YFSETQ. The germline V and J ends were trimmed by 4 bases and 1 base, with 11 bases remaining between them. This CDR3 contains 14 residues. CDR3 DNA sequence: TGCGCCAGCAGCCCGGATGGGGGCCAAGAGACCCAGTACTTC. Its protein product is CASSPDGGQETQYF.

This clonotype was counted many times. The genes are TRBV29-1 and TRBJ1-2, with D possibly TRBD1 on 5 matching bases. Germline assignment: CDR1 SQVTM and CDR2 ANQGSEA. This CDR3 has 13 amino acids. The V end was cut by 4 bases, the J end by 4 bases, with 13 bases between. CDR3 protein: CSVASGSGYGYTF. The CDR3 DNA reads TGCAGCGTTGCCTCAGGGTCGGGCTATGGCTACACCTTC.

This clonotype has more than one count but fewer than ten. The V call is TRBV3-1, the J call TRBJ2-3; 11 bases are a match to TRBD2. After removal of 2 bases from V and 1 base from J, the junction contained 2 bases not matched to a gene. The CDR3 sequence is 16 residues long. The germline gives CDR1 LGHDT, CDR2 YNNKEL (reference sequence). CDR3 nucleotide sequence: TGTGCCAGCAGCCAATTGGGACTAGCGGGCACAGATACGCAGTATTTT. Its translation: CASSQLGLAGTDTQYF.

Comments on this clonotype: This may be a read error, as it is one base from a much larger clone. The chain recombines TRBV20-1 with TRBJ1-5; TRBD1 matches at 8 bases. The V gene's germline CDR1 is DFQATT and CDR2 SNEGSKA (reference sequence). Germline trimming cut 6 bases from V and 3 bases from J; bases unmatched to any gene: 10. The CDR3 consists of 15 residues. Here the CDR3 DNA reads TGCAGTGCAGCAAGGGGACAGGCGTTCAATCAGCCCCAGCATTTT. Its protein product is CSAARGQAFNQPQHF.

This clonotype came up many times. The V gene is TRBV5-1, the J gene TRBJ1-2; 8 bases line up with TRBD1. The CDR3 contains 15 residues. Germline assignment: CDR1 SGHRS and CDR2 YFSETQ. Trimming removed 0 bases from V and 4 bases from J; junction bases left unmatched: 5. This chain's CDR3 is CASSLATGGTYGYTF. In nucleotides, the CDR3 is TGCGCCAGCAGCTTGGCCACAGGGGGAACCTATGGCTACACCTTC.

This clonotype was counted ten times or more. The chain combines TRBV7-9 with TRBJ1-6, with D hard to call. V was shortened by 1 base and J by 8 bases, with 9 bases between the two germline ends. CDR3 length equals 14 residues. Germline CDR1 is SEHNR and CDR2 is FQNEAQ (reference sequence). In DNA form, the CDR3 reads TGTGCCAGCAGCTTAGACGGAAAATATTCACCCCTCCACTTT. This translates into CASSLDGKYSPLHF. Combining the CDR3 with reference TRBV7-9 and TRBJ1-6 gives the whole variable domain DTGVSQNPRHKITKRGQNVTFRCDPISEHNRLYWYRQTLGQGPEFLTYFQNEAQLEKSRLLSDRFSAERPKGSFSTLEIQRTEQGDSAMYLCASSLDGKYSPLHFGNGTRLTVT.

Turning to this clonotype: Being one base from a much bigger clone, this may be a read error. The chain employs TRBV15 and TRBJ2-7, with 10 bases aligning to TRBD2. The junction had 30 bases not matched to a gene; V was cut back by 3 bases and J by 7 bases. This CDR3 comprises 22 residues. Germline V gives CDR1 LNHNV, CDR2 YYDKDF (reference sequence). The CDR3 DNA reads TGTGCCACCAGCAGTTTTCCTCTTCTAGCGGGAGTTCGCGCCTCCTCCTACAATGAGCAGTACTTC. Translating it yields CATSSFPLLAGVRASSYNEQYF.

There are many counts of this clonotype. The CDR3 protein is CASSEALMYGAEKLFF. CDR3 nucleotides: TGTGCCAGCAGTGAAGCGCTAATGTACGGGGCTGAAAAACTGTTTTTT. The chain joins TRBV6-1 to TRBJ1-4; weak D call: TRBD1 (5 bases). The CDR3 has 16 amino acids. Germline CDR1 reads MNHNS; CDR2 reads SASEGT. V shed 0 bases and J shed 7 bases, with 15 bases lying between them.

This clonotype was counted at least ten times. The rearrangement links TRBV20-1 to TRBJ1-1; D gene unclear. The length of the CDR3 is 13 residues. Trimming pared 2 bases from V and 1 base from J, leaving 8 bases between. Germline CDR1 reads DFQATT; CDR2 reads SNEGSKA (reference sequence). The CDR3 loop reads CSARPKWNTEAFF. The CDR3 region has the DNA TGCAGTGCTAGACCTAAATGGAACACTGAAGCTTTCTTT.

J is TRBJ2-5 and V is TRBV14, with 8 bases lining up with TRBD2. In germline, CDR1 is SGHDN, CDR2 FVKESK. V dropped 3 bases and J dropped 2; count of bases not matched to a gene: 5. The CDR3 length is 15 residues. The CDR3: CASSQRASGQETQYF. The CDR3 DNA follows: TGTGCCAGCAGCCAGAGGGCTAGCGGGCAAGAGACCCAGTACTTC.

The rearrangement uses TRBV7-2 and TRBJ2-7, with D maybe TRBD2 (5 bases). The DNA end favors TRBJ2-5, so the J call may be wrong. CDR3 length: 15 amino acids. Germline assignment: CDR1 SGHTA and CDR2 FQGNSA. CDR3 sequence: CASSRDWRRRETQYF. The CDR3 region has the DNA TGTGCCAGCAGTCGCGACTGGAGGAGACGAGAGACCCAGTACTTC.

V is TRBV29-1 and J is TRBJ1-2; 7 nucleotides match TRBD1. The CDR3 totals 14 residues. Germline assignment: CDR1 SQVTM and CDR2 ANQGSEA. V lost 1 base, J lost 3 bases, and 5 bases stayed unmatched. Here the CDR3 reads CSVEGSQGDYGYTF. CDR3 DNA sequence: TGCAGCGTTGAAGGCTCTCAGGGGGACTATGGCTACACCTTC. The full variable domain, its missing parts supplied by reference TRBV29-1 and TRBJ1-2, is SAVISQKPSRDICQRGTSLTIQCQVDSQVTMMFWYRQQPGQSLTLIATANQGSEATYESGFVIDKFPISRPNLTFSTLTVSNMSPEDSSIYLCSVEGSQGDYGYTFGSGTRLTVV.

This chain joins TRBV27 and TRBJ1-2; D ambiguous. The CDR3 is 13 residues long. Germline values: CDR1 MNHEY, CDR2 SMNVEV (reference sequence). Trimming removed 3 bases from V and 4 bases from J, with 9 bases in between. CDR3: CASSLGKRYGYTF. In nucleotides, the CDR3 is TGTGCCAGCAGTTTGGGCAAGCGCTATGGCTACACCTTC.

In this sample, this clonotype turned up a few times. This sequence may be a read error, since a much larger clone differs from it by one base. The chain has TRBV7-2 and TRBJ2-7; no definite D call. Germline V gene data show CDR1 as SGHTA and CDR2 as FQGNSA. The CDR3 has 14 amino acids. The CDR3: CAGSFREFSYEQYF. The CDR3 nucleotides read TGTGCCGGCAGCTTCAGAGAGTTCTCCTACGAGCAGTACTTC. Drawing the rest from reference TRBV7-2 and TRBJ2-7, the complete variable domain is GAGVSQSPSNKVTEKGKDVELRCDPISGHTALYWYRQSLGQGLEFLIYFQGNSAPDKSGLPSDRFSAERTGGSVSTLTIQRTQQEDSAVYLCAGSFREFSYEQYFGPGTRLTVT.

The rearrangement links TRBV18 to TRBJ2-3; D remains unclear. CDR3 length equals 14 residues. Germline assignment: CDR1 KGHSH and CDR2 LQKENI. V was trimmed by 2 bases and J by 0 bases, leaving 6 bases between them. The DNA of the CDR3 is TGTGCCAGCTCACCATCCTCTAGCACAGATACGCAGTATTTT. Translating gives CASSPSSSTDTQYF.

This clonotype was detected a few times. The chain carries TRBV20-1 and TRBJ1-2; TRBD1 is a possible D gene (6 bases). The V and J ends lost 0 bases and 4 bases respectively, with 15 bases between them. The CDR3 contains 15 residues. From germline, CDR1 is DFQATT and CDR2 SNEGSKA (reference sequence). This CDR3 reads CSARDTRGAFYGYTF. The DNA of the CDR3 is TGCAGTGCTAGAGATACAAGGGGGGCCTTCTATGGCTACACCTTC.

This clonotype appeared many times. The chain recombines TRBV3-1 with TRBJ2-5, with 11 bases fitting TRBD2. The CDR3 consists of 16 residues. CDR1 LGHDT and CDR2 YNNKEL come from the germline V gene (reference sequence). Losses at the gene ends were 4 bases for V and 2 bases for J; bases not matched to a gene: 6. CDR3 in amino acids: CASSPVASGGQETQYF. CDR3 sequence (DNA): TGTGCCAGCAGCCCGGTGGCTAGCGGGGGGCAAGAGACCCAGTACTTC.

The sample holds many counts of this clonotype. This chain connects TRBV7-2 to TRBJ2-1, with D uncertain. V gave up 7 bases and J gave up 5 bases, with 18 bases separating them. Per germline, CDR1 SGHTA and CDR2 FQGNSA. The CDR3 loop spans 15 amino acids. For the CDR3, the DNA is TGTGCCAGCACCTCCCGTGATATAACACACAATGAGCAGTTCTTC. Translating it yields CASTSRDITHNEQFF.

This clonotype was observed at least ten times. J is TRBJ1-4 and V is TRBV5-1; D is possibly TRBD1 (5 bases). V was cut by 5 bases and J by 2 bases, with 10 bases left in between. Germline V gives CDR1 SGHRS, CDR2 YFSETQ. The CDR3 is 14 residues long. The CDR3 loop reads CASSSGNTNEKLFF. The CDR3 bases are TGCGCCAGCAGTTCAGGGAATACTAATGAAAAACTGTTTTTT.

At least ten counts were recorded for this clonotype. This chain uses TRBV19 with TRBJ2-5; 10 bases map to TRBD2. The V gene end was trimmed by 3 bases and the J gene end by 5 bases; junction bases not matched to a gene: 9. CDR3 size: 16 residues. Per germline, CDR1 LNHDA and CDR2 SQIVND (reference sequence). The CDR3 protein is CASSIIAGGPMETQYF. CDR3 sequence (DNA): TGTGCCAGTAGTATTATAGCGGGGGGTCCCATGGAGACCCAGTACTTC.

This chain links TRBV4-2 with TRBJ2-1; D unclear. V lost 8 bases and J 0 bases, leaving 14 bases between the germline ends. The CDR3 totals 15 residues. Germline lookup yields CDR1 LGHNA and CDR2 YNFKEQ. The CDR3 protein is CASSPTRSSYNEQFF. The CDR3 DNA reads as TGTGCCAGCTCACCGACTCGGAGCTCCTACAATGAGCAGTTCTTC.

With regard to this clonotype: A much more abundant neighbour one base away suggests this may be a read error. The J gene is TRBJ2-3, the V gene TRBV12-3 or TRBV12-4; 8 nucleotides align to TRBD1. The CDR3 sequence is 15 residues long. CDR3: CASSPGTGGTDTRYF. In nucleotides, the CDR3 is TGTGCCAGCAGCCCCGGGACAGGCGGCACAGATACGCGGTATTTT.

In regard to this clonotype: This may be a read error: a much more frequent sequence differs by one nucleotide. The rearrangement uses TRBV12-3 or TRBV12-4 and TRBJ2-2, with D perhaps TRBD1 or TRBD2 (7 bases each). Trimming took 6 bases from V and 16 from J, leaving 18 bases between them. There are 12 residues in the CDR3. In DNA, the CDR3 is TGTGCCAGCAGCAGCAGACAGGGAGGGCGGTTTTTT. This codes for CASSSRQGGRFF.

This chain uses TRBV25-1 with TRBJ1-6; no definite D call. This CDR3 is built from 15 residues. Trimming took 2 bases from V and 4 from J, leaving 9 bases between them. Germline CDR1 is MGHDK and CDR2 is SYGVNS. CDR3: CASSEGDTYNSPLHF. Here the CDR3 DNA reads TGTGCCAGCAGTGAAGGGGATACTTATAATTCACCCCTCCACTTT.

Of note for this clonotype: Given a much more abundant clone one base away, this may be a read error. The chain recombines TRBV7-2 with TRBJ1-2; D uncertain. This CDR3 has 14 residues. Germline V lookup: CDR1 SGHTA, CDR2 FQGNSA. Here the CDR3 DNA reads TGTGCCAACAGCTTAGCGATGTTGGGCGGTGGCTACACCTTC. This sequence encodes CANSLAMLGGGYTF.

This chain connects TRBV28 to TRBJ1-4; 8 nucleotides align to TRBD1. CDR1 and CDR2 from the germline V gene are MDHEN and SYDVKM. This CDR3 has 12 residues. The V segment lost 11 bases and the J segment 6 bases; nucleotides outside the gene matches: 5. Here the CDR3 reads CAARQGHEKLFF. For the CDR3, the DNA is TGTGCCGCAAGACAGGGGCATGAAAAACTGTTTTTT.

Details on this clonotype: A junction boundary mismatches the germline segment, possibly from a read error. The chain combines TRBV6-1 with TRBJ2-1; the D is unclear. The CDR3 has 12 amino acids. Germline values: CDR1 MNHNS, CDR2 SASEGT. Here the CDR3 DNA reads TGTGCCAGCAGTCTAGGCTACAGTGAGCAGTTCTTC. Translated, it gives CASSLGYSEQFF.